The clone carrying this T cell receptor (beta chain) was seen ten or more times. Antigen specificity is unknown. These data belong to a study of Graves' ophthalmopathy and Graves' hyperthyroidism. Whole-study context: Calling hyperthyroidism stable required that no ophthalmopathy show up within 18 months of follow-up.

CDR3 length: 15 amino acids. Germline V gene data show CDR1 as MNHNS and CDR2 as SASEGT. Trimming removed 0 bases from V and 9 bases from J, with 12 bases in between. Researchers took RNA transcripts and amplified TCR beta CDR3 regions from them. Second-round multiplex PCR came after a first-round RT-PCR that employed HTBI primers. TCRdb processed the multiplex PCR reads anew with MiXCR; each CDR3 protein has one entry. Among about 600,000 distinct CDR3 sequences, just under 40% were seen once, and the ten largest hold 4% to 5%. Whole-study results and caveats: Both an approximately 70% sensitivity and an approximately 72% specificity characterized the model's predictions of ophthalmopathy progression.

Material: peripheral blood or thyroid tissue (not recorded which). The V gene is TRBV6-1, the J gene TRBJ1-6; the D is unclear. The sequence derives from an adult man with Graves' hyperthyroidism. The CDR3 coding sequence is TGTGCCAGCAGTGAAGCAGAGGGCGGAGGTTCACCCCTCCACTTT. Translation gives CASSEAEGGGSPLHF.